This is a list of T cell receptor beta chains from one sample in a study of T cell repertoires in cytomegalovirus infection. In TCRdb, the reads were re-called with MiXCR into one record per CDR3 protein. The sample has around 360,000 distinct CDR3 sequences, about 35% seen once. These receptors' targets are unknown. The sequencing here drew on cultured PBMCs, taken from culture after CMV antigen stimulation. The receptors were gathered from a human donor in good health (CMV status not recorded). Some clones in this sample may be carry-over from other donors' samples. Both conserved end residues are part of each CDR3. The D gene is left open where the match is weak. Size is stated for part of the rows, as once, few or many counts, or as a class when the clone is expanded.

CASTLTASSGANVLTF	TGTGCCAGCACTTTGACAGCGTCCTCTGGGGCCAACGTCCTGACTTTC	.	TRBV6-5	TRBJ2-6	.
CASSEAGGIYNEQFF	TGTGCCAGCAGTGAAGCCGGAGGGATCTACAATGAGCAGTTCTTC	.	TRBV2	TRBJ2-1	.
CATSGTGGSETQYF	TGTGCCACCTCCGGGACGGGAGGGTCAGAGACCCAGTACTTC	.	TRBV24-1	TRBJ2-5	TRBD2
CASSSTGSGNTIYF	TGTGCCAGCTCTTCAACAGGGTCTGGAAACACCATATATTTT	few	TRBV18	TRBJ1-3	.
CASSLRFDQPQHF	TGTGCCAGCAGCTTAAGGTTCGATCAGCCCCAGCATTTT	many	TRBV7-2	TRBJ1-5	.
CASSLGGLAGAYEQFF	TGTGCCAGCAGCTTAGGGGGCCTAGCGGGAGCCTATGAGCAGTTCTTC	.	TRBV7-6	TRBJ2-1	TRBD2
CASSEARYNEQYF	TGTGCCAGCAGTGAAGCCCGATACAACGAGCAGTACTTC	.	TRBV6-1	TRBJ2-7	.
CASSPTRQGLAKNIQYF	TGTGCCAGCAGTCCAACCAGACAGGGTCTAGCCAAAAACATTCAGTACTTC	.	TRBV3-1	TRBJ2-4	TRBD1
CASSLTGGAGANVLTF	TGTGCCAGCAGCTTAACTGGGGGCGCTGGGGCCAACGTCCTGACTTTC	.	TRBV7-2	TRBJ2-6	.
CASSSDEGPDTQYF	TGTGCCAGCAGCTCTGACGAGGGGCCGGATACGCAGTATTTT	few	TRBV7-6	TRBJ2-3	.
CVSSPPRGETQYF	TGTGTCAGCAGCCCGCCCAGGGGTGAGACCCAGTACTTC	.	TRBV11-1	TRBJ2-5	.
CATSDRLAGMETQYF	TGTGCCACCAGTGATCGACTAGCGGGCATGGAGACCCAGTACTTC	.	TRBV24-1	TRBJ2-5	TRBD2
CATGKQDVSGYGYTF	TGTGCCACCGGAAAACAGGACGTCTCTGGCTATGGCTACACCTTC	.	TRBV19	TRBJ1-2	.
CASSYKGWNTEAFF	TGTGCCAGCAGTTACAAGGGTTGGAACACTGAAGCTTTCTTT	few	TRBV6-6	TRBJ1-1	.
CSAPTGPNQPQHF	TGCAGTGCTCCGACAGGACCCAATCAGCCCCAGCATTTT	few	TRBV20-1	TRBJ1-5	.
CASSMGAQNTEAFF	TGTGCCAGTAGTATGGGGGCCCAGAACACTGAAGCTTTCTTT	.	TRBV19	TRBJ1-1	.
CASSSVATSGSYNEQFF	TGTGCCAGCAGTTCCGTCGCGACTAGCGGGAGCTACAATGAGCAGTTCTTC	.	TRBV28	TRBJ2-1	TRBD2
CASKVLAGVTDTQYF	TGTGCCAGCAAGGTCCTAGCGGGTGTCACAGATACGCAGTATTTT	few	TRBV2	TRBJ2-3	TRBD2
CASSPNEQYF	TGTGCCAGCTCGCCAAACGAGCAGTACTTC	.	TRBV7-9	TRBJ2-7	.
CASSLNQRPDTQYF	TGTGCCAGCAGCTTAAATCAGCGGCCAGATACGCAGTATTTT	.	TRBV7-3	TRBJ2-3	.
CASSAGTGGTGELFF	TGTGCCAGCAGCGCCGGGACAGGGGGCACCGGGGAGCTGTTTTTT	few	TRBV7-1	TRBJ2-2	TRBD1
CASTRTGENTEAFF	TGTGCCAGTACTCGGACAGGGGAGAACACTGAAGCTTTCTTT	.	TRBV19	TRBJ1-1	TRBD1
CASSIVGLAPAKNIQYF	TGTGCCAGTAGTATAGTCGGGCTAGCGCCAGCCAAAAACATTCAGTACTTC	.	TRBV19	TRBJ2-4	.
CASSLGETREQFF	TGTGCCAGCAGCTTAGGAGAGACGAGGGAGCAGTTCTTC	many	TRBV7-2	TRBJ2-1	.
CASSITGENEQFF	TGTGCCAGCAGCATTACAGGGGAGAATGAGCAGTTCTTC	.	TRBV7-7	TRBJ2-1	TRBD1
CASSQDQGGTLGYTF	TGCGCCAGCAGCCAAGATCAGGGTGGGACCCTAGGCTACACCTTC	.	TRBV4-1	TRBJ1-2	.
CASSPGTRSTDTQYF	TGTGCCAGCAGCCCCGGGACTAGAAGCACAGATACGCAGTATTTT	.	TRBV12-3/TRBV12-4	TRBJ2-3	TRBD2
CASISTEGGYTF	TGTGCCAGCATCAGTACAGAGGGTGGCTACACCTTC	few	TRBV6-1	TRBJ1-2	.
CASRRTGANYGYTF	TGTGCCAGCAGGAGGACAGGGGCTAACTATGGCTACACCTTC	few	TRBV7-2	TRBJ1-2	TRBD1
CASSQEGSGSSGELFF	TGTGCCAGCAGCCAAGAGGGTAGCGGGAGTTCGGGGGAGCTGTTTTTT	.	TRBV3-1	TRBJ2-2	TRBD2
CASSPGTINQPQHF	TGTGCCAGCAGCCCCGGGACAATTAATCAGCCCCAGCATTTT	.	TRBV7-6	TRBJ1-5	.
CATQTAWGTEAFF	TGTGCCACCCAGACAGCTTGGGGCACTGAAGCTTTCTTT	.	TRBV24-1	TRBJ1-1	.
CASSSIGQFF	TGTGCCAGCAGCTCCATCGGGCAGTTCTTC	.	TRBV11-2	TRBJ2-1	.
CASSLWTGGENEQFF	TGTGCCAGCAGCTTATGGACAGGGGGAGAGAATGAGCAGTTCTTC	once	TRBV7-4	TRBJ2-1	TRBD1
CASSPGLLPGPQHF	TGTGCCAGCAGCCCTGGACTGTTACCCGGGCCCCAGCATTTT	few	TRBV12-3/TRBV12-4	TRBJ1-5	.
CASSPTEGQGDSPLHF	TGTGCCAGCAGCCCTACCGAGGGACAGGGAGATTCACCCCTCCACTTT	many	TRBV7-9	TRBJ1-6	TRBD1
CASRSGTGFQPQHF	TGTGCCAGCAGGTCCGGGACAGGGTTTCAGCCCCAGCATTTT	once	TRBV28	TRBJ1-5	TRBD1
CASRKTGVLSPLHF	TGTGCCAGCAGAAAAACAGGGGTTCTATCACCCCTCCACTTT	.	TRBV27	TRBJ1-6	TRBD1
CASSLIAGLQGEQYF	TGTGCCAGCAGCTTAATTGCGGGACTCCAAGGGGAGCAGTACTTC	many	TRBV7-8	TRBJ2-7	.
CASSVNRGSEKLFF	TGTGCCAGCAGTGTGAACAGGGGAAGTGAAAAACTGTTTTTT	few	TRBV2	TRBJ1-4	TRBD1
CASTRTGGRGETQYF	TGTGCCAGCACCAGGACAGGGGGCCGGGGAGAGACCCAGTACTTC	once	TRBV27	TRBJ2-5	TRBD1
CASSFRDGYNEQFF	TGTGCCAGCAGCTTCCGGGACGGTTACAATGAGCAGTTCTTC	many	TRBV7-2	TRBJ2-1	.
CASSFTGQGKYGYTF	TGTGCCAGCAGTTTTACAGGGCAGGGAAAATATGGCTACACCTTC	.	TRBV6-1	TRBJ1-2	.
CASSQGTNTDTQYF	TGTGCCAGCAGCCAGGGAACTAACACAGATACGCAGTATTTT	few	TRBV11-2	TRBJ2-3	.
CASSPGLAPYEQYF	TGTGCCAGCAGCCCGGGACTAGCCCCCTACGAGCAGTACTTC	few	TRBV4-2	TRBJ2-7	TRBD2
CASSLSRFGTDTQYF	TGCGCCAGCAGCTTGTCTCGGTTTGGCACAGATACGCAGTATTTT	few	TRBV5-1	TRBJ2-3	.
CASSLWRFGTDTQYF	TGTGCCAGCAGCTTATGGCGTTTCGGCACAGATACGCAGTATTTT	few	TRBV7-2	TRBJ2-3	.
CASSPLFGSFNYEQYF	TGTGCCAGCAGCCCCTTGTTTGGAAGCTTTAACTACGAGCAGTACTTC	.	TRBV11-1	TRBJ2-7	.